The sequence of this T cell receptor beta chain was determined in a study of regulatory T cells in long-lasting Graves disease. General study results and limits: Persistent Graves' patients possessed reduced TCR diversity relative to recently diagnosed ones.

Assembly of TCR beta libraries relied on iRepertoire HTBI primers together with Arm-PCR of CDR3 regions. TCRdb independently ran MiXCR on the multiplex PCR reads; one entry per CDR3 protein. The sample has about 440,000 distinct CDR3 sequences; roughly 17% are singletons. This clonotype has a count of ten or more. No antigen is known for it. The junction departs from the called germline gene at one end, perhaps through a read error. This CDR3 has 15 amino acids. CDR1 is SGHRS and CDR2 is YFSETQ in the germline V gene. Described time point: newly diagnosed GD, antithyroid drugs for less than 3 months. Isolated PBMC RNA provided the starting material for the TCR library. This sample was also put to use in a study of T cells in Graves' hyperthyroidism and ophthalmopathy.

The material was peripheral blood mononuclear cells (PBMCs), obtained at new diagnosis, from a patient treated with antithyroid drugs. The receptor was isolated from a woman younger than 30 with Graves disease. This chain connects TRBV5-1 to TRBJ2-7; TRBD2 matches at 11 bases. CDR3 nucleotides: TGTGCCAGCAGCTTAGTAGCGGGAGGGACCTACGAGCAGTACTTC. Protein: CASSLVAGGTYEQYF.